Listed here is a single T cell receptor (beta chain). Vbeta (60) and Jbeta (13) primers were used in the PCR. TCRdb keeps only in-frame clones here, not all; method: immunoSEQ multiplex PCR. Of over 150,000 clones listed, almost 85% were seen once; the top ten hold about 0.4%. The sample comes from a study of cytomegalovirus exposure and HLA in healthy donors. The CDR3 loop spans 14 amino acids. Trimming left V 1 base short and J 3 bases short, with 7 bases between. The germline V gene encodes CDR1 SNHLY and CDR2 FYNNEI. The sequence was collected from a boy between 2 and 10 years old in good health and CMV-seronegative. The sequenced sample consisted of PBMCs. V is TRBV2 and J is TRBJ1-5; a possible D gene is TRBD1 (5 bases). CDR3: CASSEDRINQPQHF. In DNA, the CDR3 is TGTGCCAGCAGTGAAGACAGGATCAATCAGCCCCAGCATTTT.